The entry below describes one TCR beta chain. As yet, its antigen is unknown. CDR1 is SGHRS, CDR2 YFSETQ, per germline. With 4 bases clipped from V and 4 bases from J, the junction kept 5 bases outside the gene matches. The CDR3 sequence is 15 residues long. The sample belongs to a study of radiation and T cells in renal cell carcinoma. Study at large: Nephrectomy followed 15 Gy stereotactic body radiation by 4 weeks.

Clones were read by immunoSEQ multiplex PCR, and TCRdb kept only the in-frame ones, dropping some. The data hold more than 20,000 clones, with about 80% observed a single time. Study-level results: Top tumor clonotypes rose in blood 2 weeks post-radiation, then contracted.

Time point indicated: baseline pretreatment blood. Treatment given: 15 Gy SBRT to primary tumor, nephrectomy 4 weeks later. The patient's renal cell carcinoma had clear cell pathology. The source was blood, collected from a patient whose treatment included radiotherapy and nephrectomy. The origin of this receptor is a man between 60 and 70 years old with renal cell carcinoma. This chain uses TRBV5-1 with TRBJ2-1; 10 bases map to TRBD2. The CDR3 DNA reads as TGCGCCAGCAGCACCCTGACTAGCGGGTACAATGAGCAGTTCTTC. This encodes CASSTLTSGYNEQFF. Complete variable domain (other parts from reference TRBV5-1 and TRBJ2-1): KAGVTQTPRYLIKTRGQQVTLSCSPISGHRSVSWYQQTPGQGLQFLFEYFSETQRNKGNFPGRFSGRQFSNSRSEMNVSTLELGDSALYLCASSTLTSGYNEQFFGPGTRLTVL.